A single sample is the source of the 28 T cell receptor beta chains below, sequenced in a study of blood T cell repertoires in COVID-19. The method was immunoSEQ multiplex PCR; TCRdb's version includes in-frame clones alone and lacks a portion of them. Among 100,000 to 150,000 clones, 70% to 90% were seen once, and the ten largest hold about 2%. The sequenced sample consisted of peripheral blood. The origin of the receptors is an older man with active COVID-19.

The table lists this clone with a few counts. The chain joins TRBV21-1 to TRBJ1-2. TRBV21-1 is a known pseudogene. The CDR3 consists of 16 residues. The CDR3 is CASSKGEGTTNYGYTF. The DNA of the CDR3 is TGTGCCAGCAGCAAAGGGGAGGGGACAACTAACTATGGCTACACCTTC.

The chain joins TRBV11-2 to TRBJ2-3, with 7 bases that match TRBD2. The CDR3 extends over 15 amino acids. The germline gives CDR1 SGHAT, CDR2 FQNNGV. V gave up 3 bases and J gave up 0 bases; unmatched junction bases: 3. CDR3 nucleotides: TGTGCCAGCAGCTTGTTAGCGGGTAGCACAGATACGCAGTATTTT. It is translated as CASSLLAGSTDTQYF.

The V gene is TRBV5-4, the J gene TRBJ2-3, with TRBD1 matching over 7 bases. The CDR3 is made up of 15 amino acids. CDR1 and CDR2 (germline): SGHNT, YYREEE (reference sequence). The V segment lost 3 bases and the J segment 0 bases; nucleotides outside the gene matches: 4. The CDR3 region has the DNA TGTGCCAGCAGCTATGGACAGGCGAGCACAGATACGCAGTATTTT. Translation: CASSYGQASTDTQYF.

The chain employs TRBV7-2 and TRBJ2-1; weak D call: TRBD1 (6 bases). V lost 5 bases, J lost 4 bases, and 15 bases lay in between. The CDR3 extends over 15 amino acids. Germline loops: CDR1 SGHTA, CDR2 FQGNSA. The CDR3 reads CASSPAIGGYNEQFF. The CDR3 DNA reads TGTGCCAGCAGCCCCGCGATAGGGGGATACAATGAGCAGTTCTTC. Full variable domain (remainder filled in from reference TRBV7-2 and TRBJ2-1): GAGVSQSPSNKVTEKGKDVELRCDPISGHTALYWYRQSLGQGLEFLIYFQGNSAPDKSGLPSDRFSAERTGGSVSTLTIQRTQQEDSAVYLCASSPAIGGYNEQFFGPGTRLTVL.

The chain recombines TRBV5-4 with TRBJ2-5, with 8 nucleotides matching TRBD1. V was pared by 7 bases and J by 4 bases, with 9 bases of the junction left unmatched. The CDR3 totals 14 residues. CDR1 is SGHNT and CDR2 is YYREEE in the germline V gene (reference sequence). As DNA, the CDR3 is TGTGCCAGCTCCCACTCAGGGGGCGTAGAGACCCAGTACTTC. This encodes CASSHSGGVETQYF.

CDR3 in amino acids: CASSYGTSGRAGQYF. CDR3 nucleotides: TGTGCCAGCAGTTACGGGACTAGCGGGAGGGCCGGGCAGTACTTC. This chain joins TRBV6-6 and TRBJ2-7, with 16 bases matching TRBD2. The V gene's germline CDR1 is MNHNY and CDR2 SVGAGI (reference sequence). The CDR3 runs 15 residues. Trimming at V came to 2 bases and at J to 9 bases, leaving 4 bases not matched to a gene.

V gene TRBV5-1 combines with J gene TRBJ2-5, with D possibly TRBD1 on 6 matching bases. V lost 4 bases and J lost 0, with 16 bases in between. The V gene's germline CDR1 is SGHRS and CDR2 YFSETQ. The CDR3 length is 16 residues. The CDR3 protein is CASSPGGGQYQETQYF. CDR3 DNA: TGCGCCAGCAGCCCTGGGGGCGGCCAGTACCAAGAGACCCAGTACTTC. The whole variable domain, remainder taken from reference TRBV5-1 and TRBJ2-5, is KAGVTQTPRYLIKTRGQQVTLSCSPISGHRSVSWYQQTPGQGLQFLFEYFSETQRNKGNFPGRFSGRQFSNSRSEMNVSTLELGDSALYLCASSPGGGQYQETQYFGPGTRLLVL.

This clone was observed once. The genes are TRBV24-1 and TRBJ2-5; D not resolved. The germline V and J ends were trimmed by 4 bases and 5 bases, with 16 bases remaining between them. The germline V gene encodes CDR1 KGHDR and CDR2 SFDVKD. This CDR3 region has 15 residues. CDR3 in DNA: TGTGCCACCAGTGACCCAGCGCGGCCGATGGAGACCCAGTACTTC. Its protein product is CATSDPARPMETQYF.

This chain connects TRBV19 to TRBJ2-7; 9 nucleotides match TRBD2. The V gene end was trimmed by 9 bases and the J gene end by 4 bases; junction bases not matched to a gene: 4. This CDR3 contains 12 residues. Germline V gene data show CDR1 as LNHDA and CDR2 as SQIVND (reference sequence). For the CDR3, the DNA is TGTGCCAGGCGACTAGCGGTGTACGAGCAGTACTTC. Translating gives CARRLAVYEQYF. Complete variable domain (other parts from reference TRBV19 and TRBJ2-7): DGGITQSPKYLFRKEGQNVTLSCEQNLNHDAMYWYRQDPGQGLRLIYYSQIVNDFQKGDIAEGYSVSREKKESFPLTVTSAQKNPTAFYLCARRLAVYEQYFGPGTRLTVT.

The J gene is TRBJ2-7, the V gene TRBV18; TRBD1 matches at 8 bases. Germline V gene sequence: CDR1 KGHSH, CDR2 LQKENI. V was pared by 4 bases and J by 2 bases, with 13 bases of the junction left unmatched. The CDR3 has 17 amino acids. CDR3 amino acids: CASSRTRDRGNPYEQYF. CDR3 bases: TGTGCCAGCTCACGAACCCGTGACAGGGGAAACCCCTACGAGCAGTACTTC.

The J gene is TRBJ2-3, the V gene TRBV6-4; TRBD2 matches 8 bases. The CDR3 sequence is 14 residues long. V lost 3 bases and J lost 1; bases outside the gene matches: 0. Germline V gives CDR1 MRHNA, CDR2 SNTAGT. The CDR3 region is CASSEREGTDTQYF. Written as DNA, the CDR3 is TGTGCCAGCAGTGAGCGGGAGGGCACAGATACGCAGTATTTT.

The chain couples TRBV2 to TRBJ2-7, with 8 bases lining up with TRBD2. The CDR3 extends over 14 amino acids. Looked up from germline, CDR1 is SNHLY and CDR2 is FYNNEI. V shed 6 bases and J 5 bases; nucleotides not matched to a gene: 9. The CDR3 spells CASSGGRSPNEQYF. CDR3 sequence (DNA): TGTGCCAGCAGCGGCGGGAGGAGTCCTAACGAGCAGTACTTC.

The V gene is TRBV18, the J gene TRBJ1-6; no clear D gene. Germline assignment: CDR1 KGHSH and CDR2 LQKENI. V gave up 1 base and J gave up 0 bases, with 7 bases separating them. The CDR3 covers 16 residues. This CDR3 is CASSPRFSSYNSPLHF. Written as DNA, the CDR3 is TGTGCCAGCTCACCACGGTTTAGCTCCTATAATTCACCCCTCCACTTT.

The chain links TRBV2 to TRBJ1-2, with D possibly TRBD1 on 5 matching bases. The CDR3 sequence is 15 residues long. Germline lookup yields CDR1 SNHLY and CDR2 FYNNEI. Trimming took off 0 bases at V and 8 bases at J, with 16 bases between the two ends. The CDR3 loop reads CASSEALRGGTGYTF. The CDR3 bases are TGTGCCAGCAGTGAAGCGCTTCGGGGGGGGACCGGCTACACCTTC.

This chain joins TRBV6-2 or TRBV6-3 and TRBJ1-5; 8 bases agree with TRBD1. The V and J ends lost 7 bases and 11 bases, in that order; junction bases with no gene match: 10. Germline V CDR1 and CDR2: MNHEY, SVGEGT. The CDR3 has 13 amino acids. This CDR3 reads CASTPGGRRAQHF. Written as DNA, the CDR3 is TGTGCCAGCACCCCAGGGGGCCGTCGGGCCCAGCATTTT.

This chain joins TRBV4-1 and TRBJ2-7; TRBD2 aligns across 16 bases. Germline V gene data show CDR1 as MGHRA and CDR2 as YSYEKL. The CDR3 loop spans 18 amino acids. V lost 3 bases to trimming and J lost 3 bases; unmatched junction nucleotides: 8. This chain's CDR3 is CASSQGLAGGPIRYEQYF. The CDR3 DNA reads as TGCGCCAGCAGCCAGGGACTAGCGGGAGGGCCAATCCGCTACGAGCAGTACTTC.

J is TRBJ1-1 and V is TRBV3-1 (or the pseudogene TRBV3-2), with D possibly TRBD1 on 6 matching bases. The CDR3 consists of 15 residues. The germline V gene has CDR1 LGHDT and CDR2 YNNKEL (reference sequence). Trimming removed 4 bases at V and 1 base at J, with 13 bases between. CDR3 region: CASSPRGTQNTEAFF. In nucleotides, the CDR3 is TGTGCCAGCAGCCCAAGAGGGACACAGAACACTGAAGCTTTCTTT.

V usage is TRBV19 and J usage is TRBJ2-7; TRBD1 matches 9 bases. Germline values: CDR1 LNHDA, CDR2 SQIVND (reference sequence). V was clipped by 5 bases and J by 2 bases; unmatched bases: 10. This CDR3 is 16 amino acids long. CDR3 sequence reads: CASSARRDRATYEQYF. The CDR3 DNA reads TGTGCCAGTAGTGCCCGCCGGGACAGGGCTACCTACGAGCAGTACTTC.

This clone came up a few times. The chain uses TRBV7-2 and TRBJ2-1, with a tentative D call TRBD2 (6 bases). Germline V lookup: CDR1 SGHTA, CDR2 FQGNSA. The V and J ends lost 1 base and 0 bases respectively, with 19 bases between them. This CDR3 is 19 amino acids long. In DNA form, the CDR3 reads TGTGCCAGCAGCTTAGTGACCGGGGGTAGCCCTAGCTCCTACAATGAGCAGTTCTTC. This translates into CASSLVTGGSPSSYNEQFF.

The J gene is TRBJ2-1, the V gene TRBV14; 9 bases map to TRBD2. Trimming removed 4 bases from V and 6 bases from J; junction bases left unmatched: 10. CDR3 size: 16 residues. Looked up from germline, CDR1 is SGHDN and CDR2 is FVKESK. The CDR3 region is CASSPGGTSKSNEQFF. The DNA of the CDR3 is TGTGCCAGCAGCCCGGGGGGGACTAGCAAGTCCAATGAGCAGTTCTTC.

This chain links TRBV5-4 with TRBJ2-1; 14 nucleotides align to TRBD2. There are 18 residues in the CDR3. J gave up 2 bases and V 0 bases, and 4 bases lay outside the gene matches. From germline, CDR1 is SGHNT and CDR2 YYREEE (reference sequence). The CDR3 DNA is TGTGCCAGCAGCTTGGCGACTAGCGGGAGGGTTACCTACAATGAGCAGTTCTTC. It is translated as CASSLATSGRVTYNEQFF.

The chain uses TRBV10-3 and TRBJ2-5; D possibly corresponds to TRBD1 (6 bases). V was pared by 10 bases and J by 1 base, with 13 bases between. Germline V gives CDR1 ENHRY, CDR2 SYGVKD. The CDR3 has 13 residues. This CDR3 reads CATATGLQETQYF. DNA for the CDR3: TGTGCCACAGCGACAGGCCTCCAAGAGACCCAGTACTTC.

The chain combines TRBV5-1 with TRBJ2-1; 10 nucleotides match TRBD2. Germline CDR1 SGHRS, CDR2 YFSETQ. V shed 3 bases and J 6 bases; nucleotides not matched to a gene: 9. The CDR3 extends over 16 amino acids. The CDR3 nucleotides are TGCGCCAGCAGCTCATCTAGCGGGAGTGTCCGCAATGAGCAGTTCTTC. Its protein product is CASSSSSGSVRNEQFF.

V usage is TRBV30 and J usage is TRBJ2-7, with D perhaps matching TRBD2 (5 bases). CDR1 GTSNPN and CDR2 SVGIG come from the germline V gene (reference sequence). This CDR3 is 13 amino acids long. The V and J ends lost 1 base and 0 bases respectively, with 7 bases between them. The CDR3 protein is CAWSGRSSYEQYF. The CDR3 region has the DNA TGTGCCTGGAGTGGGAGGAGCTCCTACGAGCAGTACTTC.

This CDR3 is CASSLSGGNQPQHF. In DNA, the CDR3 is TGCGCCAGCAGCTTATCAGGGGGAAATCAGCCCCAGCATTTT. J is TRBJ1-5 and V is TRBV5-1; 7 bases fit TRBD1. The V segment lost 2 bases and the J segment 4 bases; nucleotides outside the gene matches: 3. This CDR3 is 14 amino acids long. CDR1 and CDR2 from the germline V gene are SGHRS and YFSETQ.

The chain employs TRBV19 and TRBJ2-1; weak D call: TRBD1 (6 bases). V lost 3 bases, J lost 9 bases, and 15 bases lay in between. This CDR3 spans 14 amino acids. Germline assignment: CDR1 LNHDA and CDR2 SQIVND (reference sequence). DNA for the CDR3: TGTGCCAGTAGTATCAGGGGCATTCTGGGTGAGCAGTTCTTC. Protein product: CASSIRGILGEQFF.

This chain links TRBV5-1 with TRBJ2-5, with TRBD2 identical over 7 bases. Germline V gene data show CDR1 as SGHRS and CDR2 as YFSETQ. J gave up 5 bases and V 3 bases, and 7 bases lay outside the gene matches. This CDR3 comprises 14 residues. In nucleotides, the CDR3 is TGCGCCAGCAGCTGGAACATGGGGGGGGAGACCCAGTACTTC. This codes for CASSWNMGGETQYF.

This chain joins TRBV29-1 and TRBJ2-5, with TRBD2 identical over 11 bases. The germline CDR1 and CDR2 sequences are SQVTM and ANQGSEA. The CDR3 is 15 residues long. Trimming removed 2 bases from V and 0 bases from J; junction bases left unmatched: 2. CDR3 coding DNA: TGCAGCGTTGAAAGGACTAGCGGGTACCAAGAGACCCAGTACTTC. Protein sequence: CSVERTSGYQETQYF.